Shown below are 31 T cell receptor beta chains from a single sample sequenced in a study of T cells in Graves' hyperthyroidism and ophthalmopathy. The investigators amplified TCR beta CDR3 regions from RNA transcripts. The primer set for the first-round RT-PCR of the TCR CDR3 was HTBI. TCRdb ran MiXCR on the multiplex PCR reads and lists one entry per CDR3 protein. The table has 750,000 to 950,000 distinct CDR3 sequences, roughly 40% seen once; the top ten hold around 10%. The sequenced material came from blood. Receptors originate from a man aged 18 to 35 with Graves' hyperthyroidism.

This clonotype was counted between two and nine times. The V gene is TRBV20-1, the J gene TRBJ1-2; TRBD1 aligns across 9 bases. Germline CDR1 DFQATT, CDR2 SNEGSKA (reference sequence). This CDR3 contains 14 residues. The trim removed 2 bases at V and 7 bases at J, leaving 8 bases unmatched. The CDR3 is CSARNLQGAGGYTF. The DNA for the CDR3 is TGCAGTGCTAGAAACCTACAGGGGGCTGGTGGCTACACCTTC.

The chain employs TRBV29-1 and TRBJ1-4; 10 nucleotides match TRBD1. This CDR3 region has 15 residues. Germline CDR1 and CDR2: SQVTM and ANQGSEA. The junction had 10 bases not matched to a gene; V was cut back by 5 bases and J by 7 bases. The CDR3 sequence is CSVWRQGATSEKLFF. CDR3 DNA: TGCAGCGTTTGGCGACAGGGGGCGACGAGTGAAAAACTGTTTTTT.

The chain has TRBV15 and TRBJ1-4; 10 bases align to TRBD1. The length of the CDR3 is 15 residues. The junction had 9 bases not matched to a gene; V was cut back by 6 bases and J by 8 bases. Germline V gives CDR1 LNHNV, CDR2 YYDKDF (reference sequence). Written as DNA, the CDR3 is TGTGCCACCAGTCCGGAGACAGGGGGCGCGGAAAAACTGTTTTTT. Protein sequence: CATSPETGGAEKLFF. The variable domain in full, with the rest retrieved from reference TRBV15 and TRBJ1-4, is DAMVIQNPRYQVTQFGKPVTLSCSQTLNHNVMYWYQQKSSQAPKLLFHYYDKDFNNEADTPDNFQSRRPNTSFCFLDIRSPGLGDTAMYLCATSPETGGAEKLFFGSGTQLSVL.

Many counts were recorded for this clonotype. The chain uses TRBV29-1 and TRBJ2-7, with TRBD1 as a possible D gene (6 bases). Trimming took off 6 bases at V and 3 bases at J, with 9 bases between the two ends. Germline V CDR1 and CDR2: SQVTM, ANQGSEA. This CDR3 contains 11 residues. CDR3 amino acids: CSVGQHYEQYF. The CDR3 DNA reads TGCAGCGTCGGACAGCACTACGAGCAGTACTTC.

The CDR3 DNA sequence: TGTGCCAGCAGTGGAGCGGGACAGTCCCTCCACTTT. This encodes CASSGAGQSLHF. The rearrangement links TRBV6-1 to TRBJ1-6; 7 nucleotides line up with TRBD1. Germline loops: CDR1 MNHNS, CDR2 SASEGT. The V and J ends lost 4 bases and 14 bases, in that order; junction bases with no gene match: 5. CDR3 size: 12 residues.

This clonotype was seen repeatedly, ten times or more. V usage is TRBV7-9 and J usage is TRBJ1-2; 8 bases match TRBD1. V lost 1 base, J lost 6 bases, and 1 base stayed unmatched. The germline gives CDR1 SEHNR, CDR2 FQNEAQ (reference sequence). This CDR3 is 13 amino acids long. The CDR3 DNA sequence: TGTGCCAGCAGCTTAGTGACAGGGGATGGCTACACCTTC. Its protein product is CASSLVTGDGYTF. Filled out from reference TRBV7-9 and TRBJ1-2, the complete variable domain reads DTGVSQNPRHKITKRGQNVTFRCDPISEHNRLYWYRQTLGQGPEFLTYFQNEAQLEKSRLLSDRFSAERPKGSFSTLEIQRTEQGDSAMYLCASSLVTGDGYTFGSGTRLTVV.

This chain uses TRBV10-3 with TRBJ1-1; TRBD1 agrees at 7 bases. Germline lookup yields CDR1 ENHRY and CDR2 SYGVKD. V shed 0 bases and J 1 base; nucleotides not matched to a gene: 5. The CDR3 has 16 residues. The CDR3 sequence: CAISESHRGSNTEAFF. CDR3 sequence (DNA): TGTGCCATCAGTGAGTCGCACAGGGGATCGAACACTGAAGCTTTCTTT.

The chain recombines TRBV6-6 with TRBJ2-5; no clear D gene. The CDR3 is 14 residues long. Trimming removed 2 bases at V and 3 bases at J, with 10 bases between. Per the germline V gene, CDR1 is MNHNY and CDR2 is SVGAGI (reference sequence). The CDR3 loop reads CASSYGSQEETQYF. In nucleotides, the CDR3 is TGTGCCAGCAGTTACGGCTCCCAGGAAGAGACCCAGTACTTC.

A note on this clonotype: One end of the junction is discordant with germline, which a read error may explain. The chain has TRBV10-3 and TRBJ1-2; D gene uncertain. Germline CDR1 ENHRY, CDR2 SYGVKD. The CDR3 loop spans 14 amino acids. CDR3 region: CASSYSPENYGYTF. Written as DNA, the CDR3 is TGTGCCAGCAGTTACAGTCCAGAGAACTATGGCTACACCTTC.

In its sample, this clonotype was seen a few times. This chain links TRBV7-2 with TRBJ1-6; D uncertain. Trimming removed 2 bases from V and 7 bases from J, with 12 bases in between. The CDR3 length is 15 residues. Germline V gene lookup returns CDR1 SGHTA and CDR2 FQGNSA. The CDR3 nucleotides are TGTGCCAGCAGCTTAACCGACGGAACAAATTCACCCCTCCACTTT. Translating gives CASSLTDGTNSPLHF.

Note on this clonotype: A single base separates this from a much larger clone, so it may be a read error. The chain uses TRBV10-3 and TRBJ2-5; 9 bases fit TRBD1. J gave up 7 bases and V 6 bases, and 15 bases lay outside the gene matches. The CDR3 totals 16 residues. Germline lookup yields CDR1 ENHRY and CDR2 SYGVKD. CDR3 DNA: TGTGCCATCAGCCCCATGGGGGACAGGGTAGGAGGGACCCAGTACTTC. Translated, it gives CAISPMGDRVGGTQYF.

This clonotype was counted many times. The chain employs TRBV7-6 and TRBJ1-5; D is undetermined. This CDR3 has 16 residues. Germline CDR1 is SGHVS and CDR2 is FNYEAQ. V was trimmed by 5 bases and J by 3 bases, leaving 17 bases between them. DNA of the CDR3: TGTGCCAGCAGCGCGAACCCGGCAGGCAACAATCAGCCCCAGCATTTT. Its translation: CASSANPAGNNQPQHF.

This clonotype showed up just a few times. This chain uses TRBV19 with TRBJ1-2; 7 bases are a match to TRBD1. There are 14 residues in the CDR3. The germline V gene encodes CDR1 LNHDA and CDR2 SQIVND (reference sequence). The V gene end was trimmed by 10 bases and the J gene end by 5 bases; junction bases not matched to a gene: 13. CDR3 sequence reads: CATTPGQALYGYTF. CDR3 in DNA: TGTGCCACCACCCCTGGACAGGCCTTGTATGGCTACACCTTC.

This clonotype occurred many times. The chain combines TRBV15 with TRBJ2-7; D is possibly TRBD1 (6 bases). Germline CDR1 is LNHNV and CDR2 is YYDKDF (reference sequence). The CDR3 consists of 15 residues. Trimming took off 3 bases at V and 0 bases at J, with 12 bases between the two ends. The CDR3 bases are TGTGCCACCAGCAGCAGCAGGGGATCCTCCTACGAGCAGTACTTC. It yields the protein CATSSSRGSSYEQYF.

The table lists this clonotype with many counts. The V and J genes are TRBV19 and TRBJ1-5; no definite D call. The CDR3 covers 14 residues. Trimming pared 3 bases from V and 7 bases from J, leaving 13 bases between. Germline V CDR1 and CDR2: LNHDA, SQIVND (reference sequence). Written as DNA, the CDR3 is TGTGCCAGTAGTATGACCGGGAGCGGACAGCCCCAGCATTTT. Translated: CASSMTGSGQPQHF.

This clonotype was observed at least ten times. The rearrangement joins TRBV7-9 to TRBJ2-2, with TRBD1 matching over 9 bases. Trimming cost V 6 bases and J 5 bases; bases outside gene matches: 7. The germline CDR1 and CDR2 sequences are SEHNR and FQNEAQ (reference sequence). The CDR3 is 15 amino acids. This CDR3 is CASSSPGQGTGELFF. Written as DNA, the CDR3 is TGTGCCAGCAGTTCTCCGGGACAGGGAACCGGGGAGCTGTTTTTT.

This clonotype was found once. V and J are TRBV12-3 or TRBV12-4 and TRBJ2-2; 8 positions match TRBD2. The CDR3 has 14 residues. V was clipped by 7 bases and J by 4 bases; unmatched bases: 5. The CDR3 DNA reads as TGTGCCAGCATCGGGGGGGTGAGCACCGGGGAGCTGTTTTTT. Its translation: CASIGGVSTGELFF.

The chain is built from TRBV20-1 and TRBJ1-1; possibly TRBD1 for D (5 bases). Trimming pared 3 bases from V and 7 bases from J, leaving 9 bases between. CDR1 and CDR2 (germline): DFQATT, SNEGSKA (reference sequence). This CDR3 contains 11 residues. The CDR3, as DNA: TGCAGTGCTAGGGGGCGCAGTGAAGCTTTCTTT. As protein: CSARGRSEAFF.

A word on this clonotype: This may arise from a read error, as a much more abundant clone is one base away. CDR3 sequence (DNA): TGTGCCGGCAGCCCTTGCTACTTC. This gives the protein CAGSPCYF. V and J are TRBV7-3 and TRBJ2-5; D gene unclear. CDR1 is SGHTA, CDR2 FQGTGA, per germline. CDR3 length equals 8 residues.

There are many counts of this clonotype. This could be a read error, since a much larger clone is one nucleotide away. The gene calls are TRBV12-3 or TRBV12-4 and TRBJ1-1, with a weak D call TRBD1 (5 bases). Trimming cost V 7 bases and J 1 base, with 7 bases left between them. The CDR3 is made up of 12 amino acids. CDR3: CASITGNTEAFF. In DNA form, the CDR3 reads TGTGCCAGCATCACAGGGAACACTGAAGCTTTCTTT.

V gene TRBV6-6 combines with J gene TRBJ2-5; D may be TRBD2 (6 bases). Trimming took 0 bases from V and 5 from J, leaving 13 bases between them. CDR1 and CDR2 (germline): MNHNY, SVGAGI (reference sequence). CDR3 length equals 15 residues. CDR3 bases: TGTGCCAGCAGTTACTCGAAGGGAGGCAGGGAGACCCAGTACTTC. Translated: CASSYSKGGRETQYF.

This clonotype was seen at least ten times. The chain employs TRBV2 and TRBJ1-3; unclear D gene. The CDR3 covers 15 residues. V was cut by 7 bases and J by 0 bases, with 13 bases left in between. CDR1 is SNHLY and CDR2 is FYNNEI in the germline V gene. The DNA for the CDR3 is TGTGCCAGCACGAGGGAACTTATCTCTGGAAACACCATATATTTT. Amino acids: CASTRELISGNTIYF.

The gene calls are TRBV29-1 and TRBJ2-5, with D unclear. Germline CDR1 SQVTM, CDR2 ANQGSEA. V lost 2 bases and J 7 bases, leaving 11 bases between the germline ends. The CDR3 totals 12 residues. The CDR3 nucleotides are TGCAGCGTTGAACCCCGCATGGGGACCCAGTACTTC. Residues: CSVEPRMGTQYF.

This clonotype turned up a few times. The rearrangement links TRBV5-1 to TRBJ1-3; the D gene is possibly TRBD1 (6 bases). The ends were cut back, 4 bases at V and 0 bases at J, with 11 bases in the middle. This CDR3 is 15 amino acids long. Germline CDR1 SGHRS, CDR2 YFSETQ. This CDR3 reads CASSRSQGSGNTIYF. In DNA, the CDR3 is TGCGCCAGCAGCCGTTCACAGGGCTCTGGAAACACCATATATTTT.

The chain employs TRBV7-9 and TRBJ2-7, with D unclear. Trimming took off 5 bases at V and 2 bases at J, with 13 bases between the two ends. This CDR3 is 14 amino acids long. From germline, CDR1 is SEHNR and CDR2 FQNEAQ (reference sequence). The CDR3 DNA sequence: TGTGCCAGCAGCCCAATCGGACGGGCCTACGAGCAGTACTTC. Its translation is CASSPIGRAYEQYF.

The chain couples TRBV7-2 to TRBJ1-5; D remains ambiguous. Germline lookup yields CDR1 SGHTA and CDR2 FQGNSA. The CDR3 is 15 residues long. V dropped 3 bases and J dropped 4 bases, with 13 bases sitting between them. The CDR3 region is CASSFSGSRNQPQHF. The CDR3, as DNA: TGTGCCAGCAGCTTTTCGGGGTCCCGAAATCAGCCCCAGCATTTT.

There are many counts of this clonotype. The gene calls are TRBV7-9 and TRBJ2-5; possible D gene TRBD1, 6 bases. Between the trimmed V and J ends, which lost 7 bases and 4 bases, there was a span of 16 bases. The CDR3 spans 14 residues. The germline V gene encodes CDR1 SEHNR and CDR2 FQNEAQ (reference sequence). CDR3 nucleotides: TGTGCCAGCACCCCCGGTCTAGGGGGAGAGACCCAGTACTTC. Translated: CASTPGLGGETQYF.

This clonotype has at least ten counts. The DNA of the CDR3 is TGTGCCAGCAGCCGACAGGGGGATGGCTACACCTTC. This encodes CASSRQGDGYTF. The V and J genes are TRBV6-6 and TRBJ1-2; the match to TRBD1 covers 9 bases. The CDR3 has 12 amino acids. V dropped 6 bases and J dropped 6; count of bases not matched to a gene: 2. The germline gives CDR1 MNHNY, CDR2 SVGAGI (reference sequence).

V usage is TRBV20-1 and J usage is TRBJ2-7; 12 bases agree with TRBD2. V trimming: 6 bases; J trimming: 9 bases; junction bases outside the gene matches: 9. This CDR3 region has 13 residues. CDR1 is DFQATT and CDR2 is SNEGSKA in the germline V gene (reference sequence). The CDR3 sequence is CSARTSGRPGQYF. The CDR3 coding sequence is TGCAGTGCGAGAACTAGCGGGAGGCCAGGGCAGTACTTC.

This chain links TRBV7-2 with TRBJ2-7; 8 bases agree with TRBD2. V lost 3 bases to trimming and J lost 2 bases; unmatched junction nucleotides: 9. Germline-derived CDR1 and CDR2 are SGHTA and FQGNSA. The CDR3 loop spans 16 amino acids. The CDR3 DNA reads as TGTGCCAGCAGCTTGTCAGGCAGCGGGAGAGCCTACGAGCAGTACTTC. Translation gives CASSLSGSGRAYEQYF.

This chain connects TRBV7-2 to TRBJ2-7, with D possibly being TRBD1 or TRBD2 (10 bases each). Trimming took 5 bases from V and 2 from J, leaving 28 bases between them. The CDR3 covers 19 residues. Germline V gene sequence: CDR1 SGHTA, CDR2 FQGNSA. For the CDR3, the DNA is TGTGCCAGCAGCCCGATCGGGACAGGGGCTAGCGGGAGCCCCTACGAGCAGTACTTC. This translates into CASSPIGTGASGSPYEQYF.